The clone carrying this T cell receptor beta chain has a single count. Its antigen is currently unknown. A much larger clone differs from this one at a single base, so this may be a read error. Sequencing libraries for TCR beta were prepared with iRepertoire HTBI primers and Arm-PCR of CDR3 regions. TCRdb redid the calling of the multiplex PCR reads with MiXCR, one entry per CDR3 protein. The sample contains a few hundred thousand distinct CDR3 sequences, around a fifth of which appear only once. The data derive from a study of regulatory T cells in long-lasting Graves disease. Study-wide context: Over-5-year antithyroid drug use with positive TSH receptor antibodies defined persistent Graves' disease in the study. Findings and caveats of the study: Relative to new patients (under 1,000), persistent patients exhibited greater sharing of public clonotypes (over 2,500). Analyses excluded thyroid tissue, covering peripheral blood alone. There were preferences for TRBV28, TRBJ1-2 and TRBJ2-5 in persistent disease.

Time point specified: persistent/refractory GD, antithyroid drugs over 5 years with positive TRAb. Researchers made the TCR library from RNA that was extracted from PBMCs. Germline CDR1 reads SGHTA; CDR2 reads FQGNSA. V lost 8 bases and J lost 6; bases outside the gene matches: 9. This CDR3 has 15 residues. The chain has TRBV7-2 and TRBJ2-4, with 11 bases matching TRBD2. The starting material was peripheral blood mononuclear cells (PBMCs), obtained when the disease was refractory, from a patient treated with antithyroid drugs. The TCR sequence derives from a female donor with Graves disease. CDR3 DNA: TGTGCCAGCGGCAAGACTAGCGGGATTGGAAACATTCAGTACTTC. It is translated as CASGKTSGIGNIQYF.